This T cell receptor beta chain was captured by sequencing in a study of early T cells in non-severe SARS-CoV-2 infection. Study summary: Alpha and beta chains were unpaired, from unsorted whole-blood bulk RNA. Points from the study as a whole: Clonotype matching in VDJdb favored anti-spike CD8 responses and did not capture private and CD4 specificities.

This clonotype was seen a few times. The antigen is unknown. The CDR3 has 15 residues. V lost 2 bases to trimming and J lost 1 base, with 11 bases between them. Germline assignment: CDR1 LGHDT and CDR2 YNNKEL (reference sequence). The TCR library protocol was used to attach unique molecular identifiers. These identifiers were attached to individual cDNA molecules. TCRdb independently ran MiXCR on the 5' RACE reads; one entry per CDR3 protein. Here the sample spans over 60,000 distinct CDR3 sequences, 13% being singletons. This TCR was recovered from an adult who was a healthcare worker with PCR-confirmed SARS-CoV-2 infection or an uninfected control (not recorded which). The chain couples TRBV3-1 to TRBJ2-5; weak D call: TRBD2 (7 bases). The material sequenced was whole blood. The DNA for the CDR3 is TGTGCCAGCAGCCAAAACCGGGGGGCCCAAGAGACCCAGTACTTC. Protein product: CASSQNRGAQETQYF.